This entry features one TCR beta chain sequence. Described time point: new active TB diagnosis, blood taken before or within 7 days of starting treatment. CDR1 and CDR2 (germline): SGHTA, FQGNSA. This CDR3 has 15 amino acids. V gave up 2 bases and J gave up 7 bases, with 16 bases separating them. The data originate from a study of T cells in tuberculosis. Repertoires were generated with immunoSEQ multiplex PCR, while TCRdb's copy carries only in-frame clones and drops some. The data contain about 37,000 clones, under 95% of them singletons. The sample was PBMCs, taken at tuberculosis diagnosis. The receptor comes from an adult with tuberculosis. This sequence joins TRBV7-2 and TRBJ2-3; possible D gene TRBD2, 6 bases. CDR3 sequence reads: CASSLQGGAIHTQYF. The CDR3 region has the DNA TGTGCCAGCAGCTTACAAGGCGGGGCCATACATACGCAGTATTTT.